This T cell receptor beta chain was recorded in a study of T-cell reconstitution after alpha-beta-depleted transplantation in children. In this sample, this clonotype turned up many times. Its antigen is unknown. Findings and caveats of the study: Hyperexpanded clones declined; after one year, newly produced T cells mostly supplied diversity.

As it was prepared, the TCRbeta library received unique molecular identifiers. A single record per CDR3 protein comes from TCRdb applying MiXCR to the PCR reads. The sample includes under 300,000 distinct CDR3 sequences, around 10% of them seen just once. V was pared by 3 bases and J by 6 bases, with 9 bases of the junction left unmatched. Germline lookup yields CDR1 MNHEY and CDR2 SMNVEV (reference sequence). The CDR3 is 16 amino acids. This material consisted of peripheral blood, taken 180 days after TCRalphabeta/CD19-depleted stem cell transplant. The origin of this receptor is a male patient under 10 years old who had a stem cell transplant for chronic granulomatous disease, so the T cells may come from the graft donor. This sequence joins TRBV27 and TRBJ1-2; 11 bases map to TRBD1. Here the CDR3 reads CASSFAGTGGIDGYTF. CDR3 DNA sequence: TGTGCCAGCAGTTTCGCCGGGACAGGGGGAATCGATGGCTACACCTTC.